This entry features one T cell receptor beta chain sequence. These data belong to a study of blood T cell repertoires in COVID-19. Study-level background: PBMCs, B-cell-depleted T cells, or T cells were the source of the cDNA or gDNA that made up the material.

Original processing methods: It was from reference gene primer amplification that nucleated cell counts were estimated. Data came from immunoSEQ multiplex PCR; TCRdb stores just in-frame clones and leaves some out. V, J and clone size are those of that table, while D and trimming were read from the DNA. The sample contains over 200,000 clones, approximately 86% of which appear only once. V was shortened by 8 bases and J by 7 bases, with 14 bases between the two germline ends. The CDR3 length is 12 residues. CDR1 MNHEY and CDR2 SVGAGI come from the germline V gene. Sequenced sample: peripheral blood. V is TRBV6-5 and J is TRBJ1-1; tentative D call: TRBD1 (5 bases). This TCR was sampled from a young woman with acute or convalescent COVID-19. The chain's CDR3 is CASWGRWDEAFF. The CDR3 DNA follows: TGTGCCAGCTGGGGCCGGTGGGATGAAGCTTTCTTT.